This TCR beta chain was recovered during a study of graft-versus-host responses after intestinal transplantation. On this clone itself: The antigen is not known.

Germline V gene sequence: CDR1 ENHRY, CDR2 SYGVKD. The CDR3 is made up of 13 amino acids. The V end lost 4 bases, the J end lost 8 bases, and 14 bases lay between the germline ends. Produced via immunoSEQ multiplex PCR; TCRdb's table is partial and in-frame only. The sample yields about 110,000 clones, approximately 93% seen once. The sequence was obtained from a human donor who was the organ donor for an intestinal transplant. The chain couples TRBV10-3 to TRBJ1-2, with TRBD1 as a possible D gene (6 bases). The source was unstimulated CD8+ T cells sorted from spleen or lymph node cells, collected before transplant. Written as DNA, the CDR3 is TGTGCCATCAGTGGTGGGGGGCGTCGGGGCTACACCTTC. This codes for CAISGGGRRGYTF.